The T cell receptor (beta chain) described here comes from a study of T cell changes during pregnancy in multiple sclerosis. Only in-frame clones appear in the TCRdb table, and some are missing; sequencing was by immunoSEQ multiplex PCR. The repertoire includes about 54,000 clones, more than 90% of them detected once, and 0.95% to 1.5% sits in the top ten. V lost 5 bases to trimming and J lost 4 bases, with 21 bases between them. This CDR3 is built from 16 residues. The V gene's germline CDR1 is MNHNY and CDR2 SVGAGI (reference sequence). This clone was recorded only once. The sequence derives from a female donor in good health, enrolled as a control in a pregnancy study. The sequences come from peripheral blood, collected after pregnancy. This chain joins TRBV6-6 and TRBJ2-7; maybe TRBD1 (5 bases). The CDR3 loop reads CASSHGTGQSLYEQYF. The CDR3 DNA is TGTGCCAGCAGTCACGGCACTGGACAATCTTTATACGAGCAGTACTTC.